The 25 T cell receptor beta chains reported below all come from one sample, sequenced in a study of T cell responses to AZD1222 COVID-19 vaccine. The assay was immunoSEQ multiplex PCR, and TCRdb's table has in-frame clones only and misses some. The sample holds about 130,000 clones, about 89% seen once. The starting material was peripheral blood, obtained on day 0 of AZD1222 vaccination. The receptors here all came from an adult in good health.

The rearrangement links TRBV19 to TRBJ1-5; 7 nucleotides match TRBD1. V lost 6 bases, J lost 5 bases, and 13 bases stayed unmatched. The CDR3 length is 16 residues. The germline V gene has CDR1 LNHDA and CDR2 SQIVND (reference sequence). In nucleotides, the CDR3 is TGTGCCAGTAGCCTCCGAAGGACAGGCCCTCATCAGCCCCAGCATTTT. Its translation: CASSLRRTGPHQPQHF. Together with reference TRBV19 and TRBJ1-5, the CDR3 gives the full variable domain: DGGITQSPKYLFRKEGQNVTLSCEQNLNHDAMYWYRQDPGQGLRLIYYSQIVNDFQKGDIAEGYSVSREKKESFPLTVTSAQKNPTAFYLCASSLRRTGPHQPQHFGDGTRLSIL.

The chain has TRBV28 and TRBJ1-1, with D possibly matching TRBD1 (5 bases). V lost 5 bases, J lost 4 bases, and 14 bases lay in between. Germline-derived CDR1 and CDR2 are MDHEN and SYDVKM. This CDR3 comprises 14 residues. CDR3 region: CASSITGGSTEAFF. Here the CDR3 DNA reads TGTGCCAGCAGTATCACGGGGGGGAGCACTGAAGCTTTCTTT.

This clone was detected only once. The chain carries TRBV2 and TRBJ2-6, with 7 bases fitting TRBD1. Trimming took 9 bases from V and 2 from J; bases not matched to a gene: 4. From germline, CDR1 is SNHLY and CDR2 FYNNEI. There are 14 residues in the CDR3. The CDR3 sequence is CASWQGAGANVLTF. The CDR3 DNA reads TGTGCCAGTTGGCAGGGGGCTGGGGCCAACGTCCTGACTTTC. The variable domain in full, completed from reference TRBV2 and TRBJ2-6, reads EPEVTQTPSHQVTQMGQEVILRCVPISNHLYFYWYRQILGQKVEFLVSFYNNEISEKSEIFDDQFSVERPDGSNFTLKIRSTKLEDSAMYFCASWQGAGANVLTFGAGSRLTVL.

J is TRBJ2-3 and V is TRBV10-3, with a weak D call TRBD2 (7 bases). CDR1 and CDR2 (germline): ENHRY, SYGVKD. This CDR3 spans 16 amino acids. The ends were cut back, 3 bases at V and 0 bases at J, with 13 bases in the middle. The CDR3: CAISDGGGESTDTQYF. As DNA, the CDR3 is TGTGCCATCAGTGACGGAGGGGGGGAGAGCACAGATACGCAGTATTTT.

The chain uses TRBV3-1 (or the pseudogene TRBV3-2) and TRBJ2-3; the D gene is possibly TRBD1 (5 bases). CDR1 is LGHDT, CDR2 YNNKEL, per germline (reference sequence). This CDR3 region has 16 residues. V was pared by 0 bases and J by 1 base, with 11 bases between. CDR3 loop: CASSQDWGRGTDTQYF. Here the CDR3 DNA reads TGTGCCAGCAGCCAAGATTGGGGCCGGGGCACAGATACGCAGTATTTT.

This clone was detected a few times. The CDR3 region is CASSPTGSFHYEQYF. CDR3 nucleotides: TGTGCCAGCAGCCCAACAGGGTCTTTTCACTACGAGCAGTACTTC. The chain couples TRBV7-9 to TRBJ2-7, with D perhaps matching TRBD1 (6 bases). The CDR3 covers 15 residues. Between the trimmed V and J ends, which lost 5 bases and 3 bases, there was a span of 17 bases. The germline V gene encodes CDR1 SEHNR and CDR2 FQNEAQ (reference sequence).

V gene TRBV9 combines with J gene TRBJ2-1; possible D gene TRBD2, 6 bases. The CDR3 is made up of 15 amino acids. V lost 3 bases and J 1 base, leaving 11 bases between the germline ends. Per the germline V gene, CDR1 is SGDLS and CDR2 is YYNGEE. CDR3 loop: CASSGAGSSYNEQFF. The CDR3 DNA is TGTGCCAGCAGCGGGGCGGGATCTTCCTACAATGAGCAGTTCTTC.

The rearrangement joins TRBV27 to TRBJ1-4; no clear D gene. Between the trimmed V and J ends, which lost 3 bases and 8 bases, there was a span of 16 bases. The CDR3 contains 15 residues. The germline V gene encodes CDR1 MNHEY and CDR2 SMNVEV (reference sequence). The CDR3 sequence: CASSFLDGGREKLFF. The CDR3 DNA reads as TGTGCCAGCAGTTTTCTGGACGGAGGAAGAGAAAAACTGTTTTTT.

The J gene is TRBJ1-2, the V gene TRBV29-1; 8 bases fit TRBD1. The CDR3 has 13 residues. Germline lookup yields CDR1 SQVTM and CDR2 ANQGSEA. J was trimmed by 10 bases and V by 3 bases; bases with no gene match: 10. CDR3 coding DNA: TGCAGCGTTGAGGGCGAGTGGGGACAGGCCTACACCTTC. Translated, it gives CSVEGEWGQAYTF.

V gene TRBV28 combines with J gene TRBJ2-7, with 7 bases fitting TRBD1. This CDR3 spans 14 amino acids. Trimming cost V 7 bases and J 2 bases; bases outside gene matches: 8. Germline lookup yields CDR1 MDHEN and CDR2 SYDVKM. Here the CDR3 DNA reads TGTGCCAGCACCTCCGGGACAGCTACCTACGAGCAGTACTTC. Translated: CASTSGTATYEQYF.

This clone was observed once. This chain links TRBV5-1 with TRBJ2-7; D may correspond to TRBD1 or TRBD2 (5 bases each). The germline V gene encodes CDR1 SGHRS and CDR2 YFSETQ. V lost 0 bases to trimming and J lost 6 bases, with 16 bases between them. CDR3 length: 15 amino acids. DNA for the CDR3: TGCGCCAGCAGCTTGGAGGTAGGGGACCTTTTCGAGCAGTACTTC. Protein product: CASSLEVGDLFEQYF.

There are a few counts of this clone. The chain employs TRBV5-5 and TRBJ2-3, with no clear D. Germline V gene sequence: CDR1 SGHKS, CDR2 YYEKEE (reference sequence). The CDR3 is made up of 15 amino acids. V lost 0 bases and J lost 4, with 12 bases in between. The CDR3 spells CASSLAKSGADTQYF. The CDR3 nucleotides read TGTGCCAGCAGCTTGGCCAAATCAGGTGCAGATACGCAGTATTTT.

On this clone itself: Within the sample, other DNA sequences also encode this same CDR3. The chain couples TRBV20-1 to TRBJ2-5; D is ambiguous. V lost 0 bases and J lost 4, with 3 bases in between. CDR3 length: 11 amino acids. CDR1 DFQATT and CDR2 SNEGSKA come from the germline V gene (reference sequence). In DNA, the CDR3 is TGCAGTGCTAGAGAGGGAGAGACCCAGTACTTC. This codes for CSAREGETQYF.

V gene TRBV5-5 combines with J gene TRBJ2-2; D is ambiguous. The CDR3 consists of 16 residues. The V and J ends lost 0 bases and 4 bases respectively, with 13 bases between them. The V gene's germline CDR1 is SGHKS and CDR2 YYEKEE (reference sequence). The CDR3 bases are TGTGCCAGCAGCTTGGCCCCCCCTAGGAGCACCGGGGAGCTGTTTTTT. Encoded protein: CASSLAPPRSTGELFF. Combining the CDR3 with reference TRBV5-5 and TRBJ2-2 gives the whole variable domain DAGVTQSPTHLIKTRGQQVTLRCSPISGHKSVSWYQQVLGQGPQFIFQYYEKEERGRGNFPDRFSARQFPNYSSELNVNALLLGDSALYLCASSLAPPRSTGELFFGEGSRLTVL.

A remark on this clone: The sample contains more than one DNA sequence encoding this CDR3. This sequence joins TRBV30 and TRBJ1-2; weak D call: TRBD1 (6 bases). Trimming took off 0 bases at V and 7 bases at J, with 6 bases between the two ends. The CDR3 length is 11 residues. Germline values: CDR1 GTSNPN, CDR2 SVGIG (reference sequence). The CDR3 DNA sequence: TGTGCCTGGAGTGTAGGGGGTGGCTACACCTTC. Its translation: CAWSVGGGYTF.

The chain links TRBV9 to TRBJ1-3; D not certain. There are 14 residues in the CDR3. The germline CDR1 and CDR2 sequences are SGDLS and YYNGEE. V was cut by 0 bases and J by 3 bases, with 7 bases left in between. CDR3 in amino acids: CASSVENIGNTIYF. CDR3 bases: TGTGCCAGCAGCGTAGAGAATATTGGAAACACCATATATTTT.

This chain joins TRBV19 and TRBJ1-5; the D gene is possibly TRBD1 (5 bases). Germline V gene lookup returns CDR1 LNHDA and CDR2 SQIVND (reference sequence). The V and J ends lost 4 bases and 0 bases respectively, with 13 bases between them. There are 16 residues in the CDR3. The DNA for the CDR3 is TGTGCCAGTAGTACGCAGGGCATTTATAGCAATCAGCCCCAGCATTTT. Protein: CASSTQGIYSNQPQHF.

The chain couples TRBV18 to TRBJ1-1; D may be TRBD1 (5 bases). Trimming removed 4 bases at V and 4 bases at J, with 13 bases between. This CDR3 spans 14 amino acids. Germline loops: CDR1 KGHSH, CDR2 LQKENI. The CDR3 sequence is CASSRTPEVTEAFF. DNA for the CDR3: TGTGCCAGCTCACGGACACCAGAAGTCACTGAAGCTTTCTTT.

V gene TRBV20-1 combines with J gene TRBJ2-7, with 10 positions matching TRBD1. CDR3 length equals 15 residues. The junction had 10 bases not matched to a gene; V was cut back by 3 bases and J by 5 bases. Germline V gene lookup returns CDR1 DFQATT and CDR2 SNEGSKA (reference sequence). This chain's CDR3 is CSASADRGIFDEQYF. As DNA, the CDR3 is TGCAGTGCTAGTGCGGACAGGGGGATCTTCGACGAGCAGTACTTC.

The chain carries TRBV5-6 and TRBJ2-5, with D uncertain. The CDR3 is 15 residues long. Trimming pared 4 bases from V and 4 bases from J, leaving 17 bases between. Germline V gives CDR1 SGHDT, CDR2 YYEEEE. The CDR3, as DNA: TGTGCCAGCAGCCTTTTCGGTCGAGGTCGAGAGACCCAGTACTTC. It is translated as CASSLFGRGRETQYF.

The rearrangement joins TRBV7-9 to TRBJ1-2; D gene ambiguous. This CDR3 is built from 11 residues. Germline V CDR1 and CDR2: SEHNR, FQNEAQ (reference sequence). V was shortened by 4 bases and J by 10 bases, with 10 bases between the two germline ends. CDR3 loop: CASSSREDYTF. CDR3 nucleotide sequence: TGTGCCAGCAGCTCCCGGGAGGACTACACCTTC.

The rearrangement uses TRBV10-3 and TRBJ1-3; 8 nucleotides match TRBD1. In germline, CDR1 is ENHRY, CDR2 SYGVKD. V was pared by 7 bases and J by 8 bases, with 7 bases of the junction left unmatched. The CDR3 is 13 amino acids. As DNA, the CDR3 is TGTGCCATCAACCCAGGGGGCACGGACACCATATATTTT. Translating it yields CAINPGGTDTIYF.

The chain has TRBV7-8 and TRBJ2-1; D is ambiguous. The CDR3 contains 12 residues. CDR1 is SGHVS and CDR2 is FQNEAQ in the germline V gene. V lost 5 bases and J 6 bases, leaving 8 bases between the germline ends. The CDR3 nucleotides are TGTGCCAGCAGCCTCCCGGGCAATGAGCAGTTCTTC. This codes for CASSLPGNEQFF. Full variable domain (missing parts from reference TRBV7-8 and TRBJ2-1): GAGVSQSPRYKVAKRGQDVALRCDPISGHVSLFWYQQALGQGPEFLTYFQNEAQLDKSGLPSDRFFAERPEGSVSTLKIQRTQQEDSAVYLCASSLPGNEQFFGPGTRLTVL.

The CDR3 sequence: CASSLANTNTGELFF. The CDR3 DNA follows: TGTGCCAGCAGCTTGGCCAACACAAACACCGGGGAGCTGTTTTTT. The chain links TRBV5-4 to TRBJ2-2; D is unclear. The germline V gene has CDR1 SGHNT and CDR2 YYREEE (reference sequence). Trimming removed 0 bases at V and 2 bases at J, with 8 bases between. CDR3 length equals 15 residues.

The CDR3 spells CASSLRDMNTEAFF. CDR3 DNA sequence: TGTGCCAGCAGCTTACGGGATATGAACACTGAAGCTTTCTTT. The chain joins TRBV11-1 to TRBJ1-1; D call uncertain. The V gene's germline CDR1 is SGHAT and CDR2 FQDESV (reference sequence). The CDR3 has 14 amino acids. Between the trimmed V and J ends, which lost 2 bases and 0 bases, there was a span of 7 bases.